This T cell receptor beta chain came from a study of tumor-infiltrating lymphocytes in glioblastoma multiforme. Three nested ARM-PCR rounds with V-beta and C-beta primers built TCRB libraries. TCRdb re-analysed the multiplex PCR reads in MiXCR, keeping a single row per CDR3 protein. Of about 9,000 distinct CDR3 sequences listed, 74% are singletons. Germline CDR1 and CDR2: DFQATT and SNEGSKA (reference sequence). This CDR3 comprises 14 residues. With regard to this clonotype: An end of the junction does not agree with germline; a read error may underlie this.

The J gene is TRBJ2-5, the V gene TRBV20-1, with 10 bases lining up with TRBD1. Sequences were obtained from brain tumor tissue. This sequence was found in a male donor with glioblastoma. CDR3 coding DNA: TGCAGTGCTAGCCGGGACAGGGGAATCGAGACCCAGTGCTTC. Its translation: CSASRDRGIETQCF.